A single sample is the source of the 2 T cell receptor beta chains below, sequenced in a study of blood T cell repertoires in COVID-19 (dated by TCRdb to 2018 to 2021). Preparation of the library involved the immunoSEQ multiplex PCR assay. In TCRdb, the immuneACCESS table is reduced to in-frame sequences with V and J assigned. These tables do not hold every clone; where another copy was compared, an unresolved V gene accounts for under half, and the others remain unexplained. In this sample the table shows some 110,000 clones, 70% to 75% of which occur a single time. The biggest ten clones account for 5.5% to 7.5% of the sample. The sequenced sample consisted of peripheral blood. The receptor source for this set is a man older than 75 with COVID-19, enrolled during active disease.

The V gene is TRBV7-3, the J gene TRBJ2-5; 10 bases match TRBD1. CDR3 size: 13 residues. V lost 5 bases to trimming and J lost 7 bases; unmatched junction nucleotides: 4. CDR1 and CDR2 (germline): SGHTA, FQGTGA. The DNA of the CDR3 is TGTGCCAGCAGCCAAGGACAGGGGGGGACCCAGTACTTC. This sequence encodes CASSQGQGGTQYF.

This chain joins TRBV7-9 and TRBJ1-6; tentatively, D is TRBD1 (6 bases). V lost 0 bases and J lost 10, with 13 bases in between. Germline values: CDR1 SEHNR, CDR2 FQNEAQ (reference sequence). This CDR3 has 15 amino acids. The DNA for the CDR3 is TGTGCCAGCAGCTTAGCAGGCGCGGACAGCTCACCCCTCCACTTT. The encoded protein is CASSLAGADSSPLHF.